This T cell receptor beta chain is drawn from a study of blood T cell repertoires in COVID-19. For the study at large: Samples of COVID-19 (acute and convalescent) were obtained from the United States, Italy and Spain.

Per the study methods: Using reference gene primer amplification, nucleated cell counts were estimated. The protocol was immunoSEQ multiplex PCR, while the TCRdb copy is restricted to in-frame clones and leaves out a portion. The DNA was the basis for D and trimming; V, J and clone size are from that table. The profile shows under 250,000 clones, 83% of them singletons. V gave up 2 bases and J gave up 1 base, with 8 bases separating them. Germline CDR1 is GTSNPN and CDR2 is SVGIG (reference sequence). The CDR3 covers 13 residues. Input material: peripheral blood. The sequence came from a woman in her forties with active or convalescent COVID-19. The rearrangement joins TRBV30 to TRBJ1-1, with D possibly matching TRBD1 (5 bases). In DNA, the CDR3 is TGTGCCTGGAGTTATCAGGGGAACACTGAAGCTTTCTTT. Encoded protein: CAWSYQGNTEAFF.